This TCR beta chain was captured by sequencing in a study of T cell responses to AZD1222 COVID-19 vaccine. Study outcomes and limitations: Recipients of two AZD1222 doses showed rising Spike-specific TCR breadth and depth. The donor cohort was predominantly white British with a female majority, and clonal diversity may have been underestimated. Spike-wide vaccine-associated CD4 TCRs dominated at 160-218 and 743-854.

Notes on this clone: As yet, its antigen is unknown.

The germline V gene encodes CDR1 SGHDT and CDR2 YYEEEE. J was trimmed by 9 bases and V by 3 bases; bases with no gene match: 8. The CDR3 loop spans 15 amino acids. Generated by immunoSEQ multiplex PCR, the TCRdb table keeps only in-frame clones and is missing some. The table includes approximately 70,000 clones, around 85% detected once. The chain uses TRBV5-6 and TRBJ1-6; 8 positions match TRBD1. This material consisted of peripheral blood, taken on day 0 of AZD1222 vaccination. The clonotype comes from an adult in good health. CDR3 DNA sequence: TGTGCCAGCAGCTCGTGGGACAGGAAGGCTTCACCCCTCCACTTT. Translated, it gives CASSSWDRKASPLHF. The full variable domain, its missing parts supplied by reference TRBV5-6 and TRBJ1-6, is DAGVTQSPTHLIKTRGQQVTLRCSPKSGHDTVSWYQQALGQGPQFIFQYYEEEERQRGNFPDRFSGHQFPNYSSELNVNALLLGDSALYLCASSSWDRKASPLHFGNGTRLTVT.